Following are 17 T cell receptor beta chains from one sample sequenced in a study of Tregs in tolerant kidney transplant recipients. Profiled with immunoSEQ multiplex PCR; TCRdb holds only in-frame clones, not every one. Among about 50,000 clones, around nine tenths were seen once, and the ten largest hold about a sixth. Mixed chimerism was transient after nonmyeloablative marrow transplants from related graft donors. The sample was CD8+ T cells from blood (PBMCs), taken 12 months after the transplant. The receptors shown here come from a human patient who received a combined kidney and bone marrow transplant. Among the T cells, some may be from the graft donor.

This clone was observed once. The chain links TRBV7-8 to TRBJ1-4, with 9 bases that match TRBD1. The J segment lost 9 bases and the V segment lost 5 bases, leaving 7 bases of the junction unmatched. The germline CDR1 and CDR2 sequences are SGHVS and FQNEAQ. The length of the CDR3 is 14 residues. The CDR3 nucleotides read TGTGCCAGCAGCCCGGGGACAGGGAAGAAAAAACTGTTTTTT. Translating gives CASSPGTGKKKLFF. Full variable domain (outside the CDR3, taken from reference TRBV7-8 and TRBJ1-4): GAGVSQSPRYKVAKRGQDVALRCDPISGHVSLFWYQQALGQGPEFLTYFQNEAQLDKSGLPSDRFFAERPEGSVSTLKIQRTQQEDSAVYLCASSPGTGKKKLFFGSGTQLSVL.

This clone was observed a single time. The chain combines TRBV9 with TRBJ2-7; 9 positions match TRBD2. Germline V gene lookup returns CDR1 SGDLS and CDR2 YYNGEE. The CDR3 length is 15 residues. The J segment lost 0 bases and the V segment lost 3 bases, leaving 4 bases of the junction unmatched. The CDR3 is CASSGGLAFSYEQYF. CDR3 in DNA: TGTGCCAGCAGCGGGGGACTAGCCTTCTCCTACGAGCAGTACTTC.

The V gene is TRBV5-1, the J gene TRBJ1-1; D ambiguous. The length of the CDR3 is 11 residues. Per germline, CDR1 SGHRS and CDR2 YFSETQ. V shed 0 bases and J shed 10 bases, with 7 bases lying between them. CDR3 nucleotide sequence: TGCGCCAGCAGCTTGGGAGGGAGAGCTTTCTTT. Residues: CASSLGGRAFF.

The chain joins TRBV28 to TRBJ2-3; 7 positions agree with TRBD2. Germline V gene lookup returns CDR1 MDHEN and CDR2 SYDVKM. This CDR3 is built from 17 residues. Trimming took 2 bases from V and 6 from J; bases not matched to a gene: 14. Here the CDR3 reads CASSLPPQRGLWDTQYF. As DNA, the CDR3 is TGTGCCAGCAGTTTACCCCCACAGCGGGGTCTTTGGGATACGCAGTATTTT.

V usage is TRBV7-9 and J usage is TRBJ2-3; D possibly corresponds to TRBD2 (5 bases). V shed 5 bases and J shed 0 bases, with 21 bases lying between them. Per the germline V gene, CDR1 is SEHNR and CDR2 is FQNEAQ (reference sequence). The CDR3 has 18 amino acids. The DNA for the CDR3 is TGTGCCAGCAGCCTCCCGAGCGGAGACCACCCTAGCACAGATACGCAGTATTTT. Residues: CASSLPSGDHPSTDTQYF.

V and J are TRBV13 and TRBJ2-7, with a possible D match to TRBD1 (5 bases). The CDR3 consists of 14 residues. V lost 5 bases and J 0 bases, leaving 11 bases between the germline ends. Germline V CDR1 and CDR2: PRHDT, FYEKMQ (reference sequence). CDR3 nucleotide sequence: TGTGCCAGCAGCCCTCAGGGTAGCTCCTACGAGCAGTACTTC. It is translated as CASSPQGSSYEQYF.

The V gene is TRBV4-3, the J gene TRBJ2-2; the match to TRBD2 covers 11 bases. With 4 bases clipped from V and 4 bases from J, the junction kept 5 bases outside the gene matches. Germline V gene data show CDR1 as LGHNA and CDR2 as YSLEER. The CDR3 is made up of 16 amino acids. Here the CDR3 reads CASSPLAGGGTGELFF. The CDR3, as DNA: TGCGCCAGCAGCCCCCTAGCGGGAGGCGGCACCGGGGAGCTGTTTTTT.

This rearrangement joins TRBV27 to TRBJ1-1, with no clear D. The CDR3 contains 13 residues. Per germline, CDR1 MNHEY and CDR2 SMNVEV (reference sequence). Trimming stripped 0 bases from V and 0 bases from J, with 2 bases between. The CDR3 DNA follows: TGTGCCAGCAGTTTATCCGTGAACACTGAAGCTTTCTTT. Translation gives CASSLSVNTEAFF.

The rearrangement joins TRBV20-1 to TRBJ1-1; unclear D gene. V lost 5 bases and J 2 bases, leaving 6 bases between the germline ends. Per germline, CDR1 DFQATT and CDR2 SNEGSKA (reference sequence). The CDR3 spans 11 residues. CDR3 sequence reads: CSAPINTEAFF. The CDR3 region has the DNA TGCAGTGCTCCTATCAACACTGAAGCTTTCTTT.

The V gene is TRBV7-6, the J gene TRBJ2-7; perhaps TRBD2 as D (6 bases). V lost 1 base to trimming and J lost 5 bases, with 9 bases between them. Germline CDR1 reads SGHVS; CDR2 reads FNYEAQ. The CDR3 runs to 13 residues. The CDR3 DNA is TGTGCCAGCAGCTTAGGGGAGGAGAACGAGCAGTACTTC. Protein sequence: CASSLGEENEQYF.

The rearrangement joins TRBV5-1 to TRBJ2-3; the match to TRBD2 covers 15 bases. V lost 4 bases, J lost 2 bases, and 8 bases stayed unmatched. Germline lookup yields CDR1 SGHRS and CDR2 YFSETQ. The CDR3 spans 18 residues. The CDR3 sequence is CASSGGLAGGTYTDTQYF. CDR3 nucleotide sequence: TGCGCCAGCAGCGGCGGACTAGCGGGAGGGACTTACACAGATACGCAGTATTTT.

This clone appeared a single time. This chain links TRBV19 with TRBJ2-5, with 7 positions matching TRBD1. The CDR3 consists of 14 residues. The V and J ends lost 9 bases and 0 bases, in that order; junction bases with no gene match: 7. Germline V CDR1 and CDR2: LNHDA, SQIVND (reference sequence). The CDR3 region is CAREEGTDQETQYF. Written as DNA, the CDR3 is TGTGCCAGAGAAGAAGGGACAGACCAAGAGACCCAGTACTTC.

The genes are TRBV27 and TRBJ2-3; TRBD2 matches at 8 bases. This CDR3 contains 15 residues. With 6 bases clipped from V and 1 base from J, the junction kept 6 bases outside the gene matches. Germline V gene lookup returns CDR1 MNHEY and CDR2 SMNVEV (reference sequence). CDR3 nucleotide sequence: TGTGCCAGCAGCCGCCTAGCGGGTGGCACAGATACGCAGTATTTT. Translation gives CASSRLAGGTDTQYF.

The V and J genes are TRBV19 and TRBJ1-1; maybe TRBD1 (5 bases). The germline gives CDR1 LNHDA, CDR2 SQIVND (reference sequence). V was clipped by 5 bases and J by 4 bases, with 11 bases between them. This CDR3 region has 13 residues. The CDR3 bases are TGTGCCAGTAGTTCCCAGGGCGGCACTGAAGCTTTCTTT. Protein product: CASSSQGGTEAFF.

The chain combines TRBV6-4 with TRBJ2-2; TRBD2 agrees at 10 bases. The ends lost 3 bases at V and 7 bases at J; junction bases unmatched: 8. Germline values: CDR1 MRHNA, CDR2 SNTAGT. The CDR3 has 16 amino acids. CDR3 nucleotides: TGTGCCAGCAGTGAGATCCCTAGCGGGAGTCTCGGGGAGCTGTTTTTT. It yields the protein CASSEIPSGSLGELFF.

This clone has more than one count but fewer than ten. A read error may produce the germline difference seen at one junction end. This rearrangement joins TRBV7-6 to TRBJ2-2; D possibly corresponds to TRBD1 (10 bases). The CDR3 runs 15 residues. Germline V gene lookup returns CDR1 SGHVS and CDR2 FNYEAQ. CDR3 loop: CASSLAGQGNGELFF. The CDR3 bases are TGTGCCAGCAGCCTAGCGGGACAGGGGAACGGGGAGCTGTTTTTT.

The gene calls are TRBV7-9 and TRBJ2-7; maybe TRBD1 (5 bases). CDR1 is SEHNR and CDR2 is FQNEAQ in the germline V gene (reference sequence). There are 14 residues in the CDR3. Trimming removed 1 base at V and 2 bases at J, with 9 bases between. Here the CDR3 reads CASSLGGRAYEQYF. DNA for the CDR3: TGTGCCAGCAGCTTAGGTGGCAGGGCCTACGAGCAGTACTTC. The full variable domain, completed using reference TRBV7-9 and TRBJ2-7, is DTGVSQNPRHKITKRGQNVTFRCDPISEHNRLYWYRQTLGQGPEFLTYFQNEAQLEKSRLLSDRFSAERPKGSFSTLEIQRTEQGDSAMYLCASSLGGRAYEQYFGPGTRLTVT.